This T cell receptor beta chain was identified during a study of identical twins. Study-wide points: Cord blood's abundant beta clonotypes had fewer insertions, unlike memory repertoires. Less excess twin sharing appeared in beta out-of-frame sequences. Zero-insertion analyses might be partly confounded by invariant T cells like MAIT and iNKT.

Germline loops: CDR1 SQVTM, CDR2 ANQGSEA. The CDR3 loop spans 15 amino acids. With 3 bases clipped from V and 5 bases from J, the junction kept 6 bases outside the gene matches. On this clonotype itself: The antigen is not known.

The authors used template switching to add a universal primer site and gave cDNA unique molecular identifiers. TCRdb reprocessed the 5' RACE reads with MiXCR, giving one entry per CDR3 protein. Here the sample spans about 220,000 distinct CDR3 sequences, roughly a tenth being singletons. The material sequenced was memory (CD45RO+) T cells sorted from blood. The sequence was collected from a woman aged 18-29 years in good health. The chain carries TRBV29-1 and TRBJ2-5; TRBD2 matches at 13 bases. CDR3 DNA: TGCAGCGTTGACGCCGGGACTAGCGGGATGGAGACCCAGTACTTC. It encodes CSVDAGTSGMETQYF.